This T cell receptor (beta chain) was observed in a study of T cells after yellow fever vaccination. Each CDR3 protein gets one entry after TCRdb re-called the 5' RACE reads with MiXCR. The sample records just under 600,000 distinct CDR3 sequences, approximately 13% being singletons. This CDR3 is 14 amino acids long. V gave up 1 base and J gave up 4 bases; unmatched junction bases: 4. Germline V gene lookup returns CDR1 MNHEY and CDR2 SMNVEV (reference sequence). The material was PBMCs, obtained on the day of the yellow fever booster vaccination. This sequence was found in a man under 40 who received the YFV17D yellow fever vaccine. The chain uses TRBV27 and TRBJ2-7, with 7 nucleotides matching TRBD1. This chain's CDR3 is CASSLFGTDYEQYF. The DNA for the CDR3 is TGTGCCAGCAGTTTATTTGGGACAGATTACGAGCAGTACTTC.